This is a list of T cell receptor beta chains from one sample in a study of Graves' ophthalmopathy and Graves' hyperthyroidism. One entry per CDR3 protein results from TCRdb running MiXCR on the multiplex PCR reads. The table shows about 1.2 million distinct CDR3 sequences, with about 38% occurring only once. Sequenced input: peripheral blood or thyroid tissue (not recorded which). The receptors shown here come from an adult man with Graves' hyperthyroidism. The CDR3 runs from the conserved cysteine through the conserved F or W. A D gene is named only where the DNA matches it firmly. Expanded clones are given a class, and other clones once, few, many or no size at all.

>TRBV20-1|TRBJ1-4|NA|12|NA
CSAVRGKEKLFF
TGCAGTGCCGTCCGGGGGAAGGAAAAACTGTTTTTT
>TRBV7-9|TRBJ1-4|NA|15|many
CASSTPGGLGEKLFF
TGTGCCAGCAGTACCCCGGGGGGACTTGGTGAAAAACTGTTTTTT
>TRBV7-2|TRBJ2-3|TRBD2|15|many
CASSTTSGVSDTQYF
TGTGCCAGCAGCACCACTAGCGGGGTGTCAGATACGCAGTATTTT
>TRBV13|TRBJ2-5|NA|12|many
CASRREQETQYF
TGTGCCAGCAGGCGGGAACAAGAGACCCAGTACTTC
>TRBV5-1|TRBJ1-2|TRBD1|14|NA
CASSPRGEGYGYTF
TGTGCCAGCAGCCCCAGGGGGGAAGGCTATGGCTACACCTTC
>TRBV5-6|TRBJ1-6|NA|14|NA
CASAQGPGDGPLHF
TGTGCCAGCGCCCAGGGGCCAGGGGATGGGCCCCTCCACTTT
>TRBV12-3/TRBV12-4|TRBJ2-7|NA|13|few
CASSFRRTYEQYF
TGTGCCAGCAGTTTTCGGCGGACCTACGAGCAGTACTTC
>TRBV7-2|TRBJ2-5|NA|15|NA
CASSPESWEQETQYF
TGTGCCAGCAGCCCAGAGTCGTGGGAGCAAGAGACCCAGTACTTC
>TRBV2|TRBJ2-7|TRBD2|13|few
CASIGGTTGEQYF
TGTGCCAGCATTGGAGGGACTACGGGGGAGCAGTACTTC
>TRBV7-9|TRBJ2-7|NA|14|many
CASSFQGTPYEQYF
TGTGCCAGCAGCTTTCAGGGAACCCCCTACGAGCAGTACTTC
>TRBV28|TRBJ1-2|NA|14|NA
CAIKGRGLVDGYTF
TGTGCCATCAAGGGTAGGGGTTTGGTTGATGGCTACACCTTC
>TRBV7-9|TRBJ1-3|NA|15|NA
CASSYQQGLENTIYF
TGTGCCAGCAGCTATCAACAGGGACTAGAGAACACCATATATTTT
>TRBV29-1|TRBJ2-7|TRBD1|10|NA
CSWGQGVEYF
TGCAGCTGGGGACAGGGTGTGGAGTACTTC
>TRBV11-2|TRBJ1-1|NA|12|NA
CASSGGNPEAFF
TGTGCCAGCAGCGGAGGGAATCCTGAAGCTTTCTTT
>TRBV7-2|TRBJ1-1|NA|11|NA
CASQWGPVAFF
TGTGCCAGCCAATGGGGCCCCGTAGCTTTCTTT
>TRBV5-1|TRBJ2-7|TRBD2|14|NA
CASSRAGNYYEQYF
TGTGCCAGCAGCCGAGCGGGGAACTACTACGAGCAGTACTTC
>TRBV7-3|TRBJ2-5|TRBD1|15|NA
CASSDTGQSQETQYF
TGTGCCAGCAGCGACACGGGACAGAGCCAAGAGACCCAGTACTTC
>TRBV12-3/TRBV12-4|TRBJ2-5|NA|15|many
CASSAQAYPDKTQYF
TGTGCCAGCAGTGCACAGGCCTACCCGGATAAGACCCAGTACTTC
>TRBV12-3/TRBV12-4|TRBJ2-5|TRBD2|15|many
CASSSLLSGKETQYF
TGTGCCAGCAGTTCGCTTCTTAGCGGGAAAGAGACCCAGTACTTC
>TRBV7-9|TRBJ2-7|TRBD1|16|NA
CASTSPGQGKRNEQYF
TGTGCCAGCACCTCGCCGGGACAGGGGAAGAGGAACGAGCAGTACTTC
>TRBV7-6|TRBJ2-7|NA|16|few
CATRPPSGQQTYEQYF
TGTGCCACTAGGCCCCCTTCGGGGCAGCAGACCTACGAGCAGTACTTC
>TRBV12-3/TRBV12-4|TRBJ2-2|NA|12|many
CASSFSYGELFF
TGTGCCAGCAGTTTCTCCTACGGGGAGCTGTTTTTT
>TRBV7-2|TRBJ1-5|NA|14|NA
CASSLWGGASAQHF
TGTGCCAGCAGCTTATGGGGGGGAGCGTCGGCCCAGCATTTT
>TRBV9|TRBJ1-1|NA|15|few
CASSVRAGKDTEAFF
TGTGCCAGCAGCGTGAGGGCAGGGAAGGACACTGAAGCTTTCTTT
>TRBV7-8|TRBJ1-1|TRBD1|16|few
CASSRGGRGGATEAFF
TGTGCCAGCAGCCGCGGGGGCAGGGGGGGGGCCACTGAAGCTTTCTTT
>TRBV9|TRBJ1-2|NA|13|NA
CASSEGPPYGYTF
TGTGCCAGCAGCGAGGGGCCTCCCTATGGCTACACCTTC
>TRBV7-9|TRBJ2-7|NA|15|many
CASSLVRVPDYEQYF
TGTGCCAGCAGCTTAGTACGGGTTCCCGACTACGAGCAGTACTTC
>TRBV15|TRBJ2-7|NA|14|many
CATRGSDLSYEQYF
TGTGCCACCAGAGGGTCGGACTTGAGCTACGAGCAGTACTTC
>TRBV7-2|TRBJ2-5|NA|17|many
CASSPPRTASVKETQYF
TGTGCCAGCAGCCCCCCGAGGACAGCGTCAGTAAAAGAGACCCAGTACTTC
>TRBV2|TRBJ1-6|NA|13|NA
CASKPEGSSPLHF
TGTGCCAGCAAACCCGAGGGGAGTTCACCCCTCCACTTT
>TRBV29-1|TRBJ2-6|TRBD1|11|few
CSVVWDSHEAF
TGCAGCGTTGTTTGGGACAGCCATGAAGCTTTC
>TRBV27|TRBJ1-1|NA|13|NA
CASKTTGFSEAFF
TGTGCCAGCAAGACCACAGGGTTCTCTGAAGCTTTCTTT
>TRBV5-8|TRBJ2-7|NA|16|few
CASSPPGRLGLGEQYF
TGTGCCAGCAGCCCTCCGGGGAGACTAGGGCTTGGTGAGCAGTACTTC
>TRBV5-1|TRBJ1-1|NA|16|NA
CASSGTSGGVNTEAFF
TGCGCCAGCAGCGGGACTAGCGGGGGCGTGAACACTGAAGCTTTCTTT
>TRBV24-1|TRBJ1-1|NA|13|many
CATSDYRGTEAFF
TGTGCCACCAGTGATTACCGTGGCACTGAAGCTTTCTTT